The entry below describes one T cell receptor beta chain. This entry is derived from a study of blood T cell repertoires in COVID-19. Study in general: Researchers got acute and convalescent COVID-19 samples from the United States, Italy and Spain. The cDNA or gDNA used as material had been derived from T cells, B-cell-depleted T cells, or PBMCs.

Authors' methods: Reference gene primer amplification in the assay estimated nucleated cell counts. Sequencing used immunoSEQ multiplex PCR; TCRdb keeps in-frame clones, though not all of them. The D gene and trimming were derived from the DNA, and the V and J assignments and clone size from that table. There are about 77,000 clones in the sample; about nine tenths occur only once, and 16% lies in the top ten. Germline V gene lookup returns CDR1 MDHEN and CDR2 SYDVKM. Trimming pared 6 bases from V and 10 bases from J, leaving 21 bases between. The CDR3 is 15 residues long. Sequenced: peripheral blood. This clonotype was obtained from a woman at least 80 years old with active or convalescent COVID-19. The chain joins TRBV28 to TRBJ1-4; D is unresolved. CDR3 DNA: TGTGCCAGCAGCGAGGGAGGAGAAATGACGGGAAAACTGTTTTTT. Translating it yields CASSEGGEMTGKLFF.